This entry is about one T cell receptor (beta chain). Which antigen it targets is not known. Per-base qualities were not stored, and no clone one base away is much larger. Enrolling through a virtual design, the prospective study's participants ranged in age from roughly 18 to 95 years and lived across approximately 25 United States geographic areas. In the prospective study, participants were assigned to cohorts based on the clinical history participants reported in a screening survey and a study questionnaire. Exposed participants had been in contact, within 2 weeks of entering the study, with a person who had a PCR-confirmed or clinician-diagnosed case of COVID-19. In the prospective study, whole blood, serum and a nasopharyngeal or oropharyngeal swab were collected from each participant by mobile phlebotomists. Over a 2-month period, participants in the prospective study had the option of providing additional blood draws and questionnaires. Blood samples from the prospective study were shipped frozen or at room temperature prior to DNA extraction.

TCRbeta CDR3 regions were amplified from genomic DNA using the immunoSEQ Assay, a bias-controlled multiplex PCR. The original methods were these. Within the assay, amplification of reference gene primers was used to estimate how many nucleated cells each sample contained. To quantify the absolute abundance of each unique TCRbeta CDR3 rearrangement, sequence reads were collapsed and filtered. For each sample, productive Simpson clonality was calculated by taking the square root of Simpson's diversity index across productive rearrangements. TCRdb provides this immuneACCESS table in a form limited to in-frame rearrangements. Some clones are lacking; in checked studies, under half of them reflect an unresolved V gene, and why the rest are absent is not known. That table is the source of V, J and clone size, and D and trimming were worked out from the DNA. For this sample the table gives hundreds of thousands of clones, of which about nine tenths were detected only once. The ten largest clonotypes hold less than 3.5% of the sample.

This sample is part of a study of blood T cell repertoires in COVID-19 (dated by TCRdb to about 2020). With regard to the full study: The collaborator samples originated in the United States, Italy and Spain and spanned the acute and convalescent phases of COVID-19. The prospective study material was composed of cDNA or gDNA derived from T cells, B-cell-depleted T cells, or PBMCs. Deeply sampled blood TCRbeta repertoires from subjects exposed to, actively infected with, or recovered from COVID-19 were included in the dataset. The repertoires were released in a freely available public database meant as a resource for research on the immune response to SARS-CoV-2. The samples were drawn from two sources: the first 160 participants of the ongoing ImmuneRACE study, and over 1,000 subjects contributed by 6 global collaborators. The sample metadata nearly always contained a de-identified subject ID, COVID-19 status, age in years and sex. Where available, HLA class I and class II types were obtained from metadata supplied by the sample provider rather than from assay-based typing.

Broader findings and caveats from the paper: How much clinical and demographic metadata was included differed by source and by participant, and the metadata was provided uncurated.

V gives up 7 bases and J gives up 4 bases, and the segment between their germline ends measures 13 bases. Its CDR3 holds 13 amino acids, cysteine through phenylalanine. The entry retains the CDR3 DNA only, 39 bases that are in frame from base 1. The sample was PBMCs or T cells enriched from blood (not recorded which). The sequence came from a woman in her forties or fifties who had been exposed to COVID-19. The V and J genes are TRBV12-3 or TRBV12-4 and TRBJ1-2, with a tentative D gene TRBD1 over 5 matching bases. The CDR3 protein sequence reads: CASTQQVTYGYTF. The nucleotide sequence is TGTGCCAGCACCCAACAGGTTACCTATGGCTACACCTTC.